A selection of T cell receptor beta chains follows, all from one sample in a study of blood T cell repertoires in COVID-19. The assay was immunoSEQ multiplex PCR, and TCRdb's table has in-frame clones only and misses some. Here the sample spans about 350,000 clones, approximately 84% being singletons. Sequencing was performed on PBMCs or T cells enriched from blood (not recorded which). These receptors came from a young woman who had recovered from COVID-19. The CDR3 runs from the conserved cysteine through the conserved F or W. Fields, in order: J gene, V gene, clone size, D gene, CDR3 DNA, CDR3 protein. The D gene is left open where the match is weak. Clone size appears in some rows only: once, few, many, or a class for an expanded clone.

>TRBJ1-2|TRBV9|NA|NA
TGTGCCAGCAGCGTAGTTCCAGGGCCGGAGGGTGGCTACACCTTC
CASSVVPGPEGGYTF
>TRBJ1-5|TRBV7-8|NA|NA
TGTGCCAGCAGCTTAATCATGGGGAGGTTTGTCAATCAGCCCCAGCATTTT
CASSLIMGRFVNQPQHF
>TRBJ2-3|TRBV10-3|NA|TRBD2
TGTGCCATCAGCCCGGGACTAGCGGTATCAGATACGCAGTATTTT
CAISPGLAVSDTQYF
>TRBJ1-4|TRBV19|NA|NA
TGTGCCAGTAGTGCCTTGGGCGCTAATGAAAAACTGTTTTTT
CASSALGANEKLFF
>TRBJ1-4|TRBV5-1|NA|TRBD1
TGCGCCAGCAGCTGGGGGACAGGGGGCACTAATGAAAAACTGTTTTTT
CASSWGTGGTNEKLFF
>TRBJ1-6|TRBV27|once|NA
TGTGCCAGGCCGGTGGGGGGGAATTCACCCCTCCACTTT
CARPVGGNSPLHF
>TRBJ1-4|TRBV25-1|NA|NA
TGTGCCAGCAGTGGACAGCGTAATGAAAAACTGTTTTTT
CASSGQRNEKLFF
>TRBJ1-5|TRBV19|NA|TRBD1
TGTGCCAGTAGTCTAGGGACAGCAAATAGCAATCAGCCCCAGCATTTT
CASSLGTANSNQPQHF
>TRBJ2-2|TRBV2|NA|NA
TGTGCCAGCAGTGATGCGGCGAGGGGGGGGGAGCTGTTTTTT
CASSDAARGGELFF
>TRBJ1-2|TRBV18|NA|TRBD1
TGTGCCAGCTCACCAGAGACAGGGTGGGTTTATGGCTACACCTTC
CASSPETGWVYGYTF
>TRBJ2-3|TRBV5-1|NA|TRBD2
TGCGCCAGCACCCGGGAGGGGGGCACAGATACGCAGTATTTT
CASTREGGTDTQYF
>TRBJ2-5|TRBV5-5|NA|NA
TGTGCCAGCAGCTACTCCTCGGGGGAAGAGACCCAGTACTTC
CASSYSSGEETQYF
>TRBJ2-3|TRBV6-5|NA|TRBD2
TGTGCCAGCAGTTCAGGGCTAGCGGGGGGCTCAGATACGCAGTATTTT
CASSSGLAGGSDTQYF
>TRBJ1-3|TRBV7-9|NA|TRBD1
TGTGCCAGCAGACAGGGGGGTGGAAACACCATATATTTT
CASRQGGGNTIYF
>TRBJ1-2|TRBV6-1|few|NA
TGTGCCAGCAGTGACGAACGGGGGAACAACTATGGCTACACCTTC
CASSDERGNNYGYTF
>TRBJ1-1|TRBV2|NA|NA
TGTGCCAGCAGTGAGGTGAACAGGCTGAACACTGAAGCTTTCTTT
CASSEVNRLNTEAFF
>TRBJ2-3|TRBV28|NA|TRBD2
TGTGCCAGCAGTTTCCGGGGGGGAGCAGATACGCAGTATTTT
CASSFRGGADTQYF
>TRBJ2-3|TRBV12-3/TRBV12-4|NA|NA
TGTGCCACCCAGGGCGATACAGATACGCAGTATTTT
CATQGDTDTQYF
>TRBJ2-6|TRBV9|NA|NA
TGTGCCAGCAGATCGGGTCCCCTCTCTGGGGCCAACGTCCTGACTTTC
CASRSGPLSGANVLTF
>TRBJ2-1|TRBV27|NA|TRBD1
TGTGCCAGCAGCCCCCGGACAGGGTTGGGCTACAATGAGCAGTTCTTC
CASSPRTGLGYNEQFF
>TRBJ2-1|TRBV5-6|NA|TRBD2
TGTGCCAGCAGCTTAAGCGCGGGGGACAATGAGCAGTTCTTC
CASSLSAGDNEQFF
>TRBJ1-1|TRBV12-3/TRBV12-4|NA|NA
TGTGCCAGCAGTTTGGTCCAGGGGACTGAAGCTTTCTTT
CASSLVQGTEAFF
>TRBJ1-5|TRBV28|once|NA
TGTGCCAGCAGGTCAGACGTGGGGCTTAAAAGCAATCAGCCCCAGCATTTT
CASRSDVGLKSNQPQHF
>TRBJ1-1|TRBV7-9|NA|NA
TGTGCCAGCAGCTTAGACGGGGGAACTGAAGCTTTCTTT
CASSLDGGTEAFF
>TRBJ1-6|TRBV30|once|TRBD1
TGTGCCTGGGGAAACAGGGGTGGGTCACCCCTCCACTTT
CAWGNRGGSPLHF
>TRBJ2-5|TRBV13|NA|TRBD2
TGTGCCGCTGGGGCTAGCGGGAGTAAGACCCAGTACTTC
CAAGASGSKTQYF
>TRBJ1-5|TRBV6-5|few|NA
TGTGCCAGCAGGTACCTTAATCAGCCCCAGCATTTT
CASRYLNQPQHF
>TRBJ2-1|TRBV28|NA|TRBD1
TGTGCCAGCAGAAACGACAGGGATTCCTACAATGAGCAGTTCTTC
CASRNDRDSYNEQFF
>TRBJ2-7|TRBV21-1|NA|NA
TGTGCCAGCAGCCACATACCGCCGGGACAGGGCTCCTACGAGCAGTACTTC
CASSHIPPGQGSYEQYF
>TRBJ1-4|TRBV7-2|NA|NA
TGTGCCAGCAGCTTAGTAGGGGTGATGGCAGAAAAACTGTTTTTT
CASSLVGVMAEKLFF
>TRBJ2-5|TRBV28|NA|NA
TGTGCCAGCACCACAGACAGGAGCCATGAGACCCAGTACTTC
CASTTDRSHETQYF
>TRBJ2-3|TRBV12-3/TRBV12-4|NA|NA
TGTGCCAGCAGTTTAGCCCGGGGACAGCAGTATTTT
CASSLARGQQYF
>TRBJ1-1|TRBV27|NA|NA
TGTGCCAGCAGTTTATCTGCGGGACGGGGAGCTGAAGCTTTCTTT
CASSLSAGRGAEAFF